A selection of T cell receptor beta chains follows, all from one sample in a study of cytomegalovirus exposure and HLA in healthy donors. Here immunoSEQ multiplex PCR was the method, and the copy in TCRdb shows in-frame clones only, minus some. The top ten clones hold under 3% of a sample with some 65,000 clones, about 78% of them seen once. Source material: PBMCs. The receptors shown here come from a girl aged 5 to 17 in good health and CMV-seropositive. Both conserved end residues are part of each CDR3. D genes are given only for firm matches. Only part of the rows carry a size: once, few, many, or a class if the clone is expanded.

size | J | V | D | length | DNA | CDR3
once | TRBJ2-3 | TRBV4-2 | TRBD2 | 17 | TGTGCCAGCAGCCAAGAAGTTAGCGGGGGCCTCGGGGATACGCAGTATTTT | CASSQEVSGGLGDTQYF
- | TRBJ2-1 | TRBV7-9 | - | 14 | TGTGCCAGCAGCTTGGGGCCTACCTACAATGAGCAGTTCTTC | CASSLGPTYNEQFF
once | TRBJ2-5 | TRBV28 | TRBD1 | 14 | TGTGCCAGCAGCTTGGGACAGGGGGGAAAGACCCAGTACTTC | CASSLGQGGKTQYF
- | TRBJ2-1 | TRBV9 | TRBD2 | 15 | TGTGCCAGCAGCGTAGGAGTAGGGGAGGGGAGTGAGCAGTTCTTC | CASSVGVGEGSEQFF
- | TRBJ2-7 | TRBV2 | - | 14 | TGTGCCAGCAGAGTACAGGGCCGCTCCTACGAGCAGTACTTC | CASRVQGRSYEQYF
- | TRBJ2-3 | TRBV27 | - | 13 | TGTGCCAGCAGTTTAGCAGGCACAGATACGCAGTATTTT | CASSLAGTDTQYF
- | TRBJ2-7 | TRBV5-1 | - | 15 | TGCGCCAGCAGCTTCAACCGGGATCCGCACTACGAGCAGTACTTC | CASSFNRDPHYEQYF
few | TRBJ1-1 | TRBV30 | - | 15 | TGTGCCTGGGTCCCACCCCGGGAGAAAGAGGCTGAAGCTTTCTTT | CAWVPPREKEAEAFF
- | TRBJ2-5 | TRBV30 | - | 15 | TGTGCCTGGAGTGTGGAGCCCTCGGGTCAAGAGACCCAGTACTTC | CAWSVEPSGQETQYF
- | TRBJ2-5 | TRBV11-3 | - | 16 | TGTGCCAGCAGCTTAAGTTATGGGCGGGAACAAGAGACCCAGTACTTC | CASSLSYGREQETQYF
- | TRBJ1-6 | TRBV10-3 | - | 14 | TGTGCCATCAGTAACCGAAACAATAATTCACCCCTCCACTTT | CAISNRNNNSPLHF
- | TRBJ2-1 | TRBV29-1 | - | 13 | TGCAGCGTTGTCGCGGGATTCCGCAATGAGCAGTTCTTC | CSVVAGFRNEQFF
- | TRBJ2-7 | TRBV7-2 | - | 11 | TGTGCCAGCAGCTTACGCTACGAGCAGTACTTC | CASSLRYEQYF
- | TRBJ1-6 | TRBV15 | - | 14 | TGTGCCACCAGCAGGAGCTCCTATAATTCACCCCTCCACTTT | CATSRSSYNSPLHF
- | TRBJ1-2 | TRBV28 | - | 11 | TGTGCCAGCAGTTCGGGCTATGGCTACACCTTC | CASSSGYGYTF
- | TRBJ2-7 | TRBV2 | TRBD1 | 13 | TGTGCCAGCAGTGGACAGGGGACCTACGAGCAGTACTTC | CASSGQGTYEQYF
once | TRBJ1-4 | TRBV30 | TRBD1 | 13 | TGTGCCTGGAAGGTTTGGACAGGAGGAAAACTGTTTTTT | CAWKVWTGGKLFF
- | TRBJ2-3 | TRBV7-2 | TRBD1 | 15 | TGTGCCAGCAGCACCCGGACAGGAGGCACAGATACGCAGTATTTT | CASSTRTGGTDTQYF
- | TRBJ2-7 | TRBV25-1 | TRBD2 | 14 | TGTGCCAGCAGTGAGTCGGCGGGGGCCTACGAGCAGTACTTC | CASSESAGAYEQYF
- | TRBJ1-4 | TRBV5-1 | - | 14 | TGCGCCAGCAGCCGCGGGACCCAGAATGAAAAACTGTTTTTT | CASSRGTQNEKLFF
- | TRBJ2-2 | TRBV10-2 | - | 16 | TGCGCCAGCAGTGAGGGGGTAGCGACGGACACCGGGGAGCTGTTTTTT | CASSEGVATDTGELFF
- | TRBJ2-1 | TRBV5-6 | TRBD2 | 16 | TGTGCCAGCAGCCGGCCAGGTGGGGGGGCCTACAATGAGCAGTTCTTC | CASSRPGGGAYNEQFF
- | TRBJ1-1 | TRBV7-9 | - | 15 | TGTGCCAGCAGCTCCAACTATCCCCCCCGGACTGAAGCTTTCTTT | CASSSNYPPRTEAFF
- | TRBJ2-5 | TRBV5-1 | TRBD1 | 16 | TGCGCCAGCAGCTTGGCCGGGACAGGGGAATTAGAGACCCAGTACTTC | CASSLAGTGELETQYF
few | TRBJ2-7 | TRBV27 | - | 13 | TGTGCCAGCAGCCGACCTGACAGCTACGAGCAGTACTTC | CASSRPDSYEQYF
- | TRBJ1-1 | TRBV27 | - | 12 | TGTGCCAGCGGCCCAACAGGCACTGAAGCTTTCTTT | CASGPTGTEAFF
- | TRBJ1-1 | TRBV19 | - | 12 | TGTGCCAGTCGGACACCGGGCACTGAAGCTTTCTTT | CASRTPGTEAFF
- | TRBJ2-7 | TRBV27 | - | 15 | TGTGCCAGCAGTCGATCAGGCCTCGGATCCTACGAGCAGTACTTC | CASSRSGLGSYEQYF
- | TRBJ2-1 | TRBV10-3 | TRBD2 | 13 | TGTGCCATCAGCGGGGGGGATCCCAATGAGCAGTTCTTC | CAISGGDPNEQFF
- | TRBJ2-1 | TRBV2 | TRBD2 | 13 | TGTGCCGAGGGGCGGGGGGTTTACAATGAGCAGTTCTTC | CAEGRGVYNEQFF
- | TRBJ1-5 | TRBV6-4 | - | 15 | TGTGCCAGCAGTGCGGGGTCGGGCCGGGATCAGCCCCAGCATTTT | CASSAGSGRDQPQHF
- | TRBJ1-2 | TRBV19 | - | 15 | TGTGCCAGTAGTCTAAATCACAGGATACATGAGGGCTACACCTTC | CASSLNHRIHEGYTF
- | TRBJ2-2 | TRBV7-8 | TRBD2 | 18 | TGTGCCAGCAGCTTAACGCTAGCGGGAGCGGCGAACACCGGGGAGCTGTTTTTT | CASSLTLAGAANTGELFF
- | TRBJ2-3 | TRBV29-1 | TRBD1 | 12 | TGCAGCGTTTGGACAGGGACAGATACGCAGTATTTT | CSVWTGTDTQYF
- | TRBJ1-6 | TRBV5-1 | - | 16 | TGCGCCAGCAGCTTGGGTGGGGCAGGTAATAATTCACCCCTCCACTTT | CASSLGGAGNNSPLHF
- | TRBJ2-5 | TRBV4-2 | TRBD2 | 18 | TGTGCCAGCAGCCAAGATCCGATTAGCGGGGGGGCGATAAAGACCCAGTACTTC | CASSQDPISGGAIKTQYF
once | TRBJ2-1 | TRBV11-2 | TRBD2 | 16 | TGTGCCAGCAGCTTTATAGCGGGACGCTCCTACAATGAGCAGTTCTTC | CASSFIAGRSYNEQFF
- | TRBJ2-1 | TRBV7-2 | TRBD2 | 14 | TGTGCCAGCAGCCCACGACTAGCGTCCCATGAGCAGTTCTTC | CASSPRLASHEQFF
- | TRBJ2-3 | TRBV7-7 | TRBD2 | 18 | TGTGCCAGCAGCTTACGACTAGCGGGAGTCGCTAGCACAGATACGCAGTATTTT | CASSLRLAGVASTDTQYF
- | TRBJ2-7 | TRBV9 | TRBD2 | 17 | TGTGCCAGCAGCGCTGGAGGGACTAGCGGCGGCCCGTACGAGCAGTACTTC | CASSAGGTSGGPYEQYF
- | TRBJ1-5 | TRBV7-8 | - | 12 | TGTGCCAGCAGCTTGGGAGATCAGCCCCAGCATTTT | CASSLGDQPQHF
few | TRBJ2-5 | TRBV18 | - | 15 | TGTGCCAGCTCACTCTCGACAGGTGGTCAAGAGACCCAGTACTTC | CASSLSTGGQETQYF
- | TRBJ2-5 | TRBV6-6 | TRBD2 | 16 | TGTGCCAGCACCCTCAACGGCCTAGCGGGTAGGGAGACCCAGTACTTC | CASTLNGLAGRETQYF
- | TRBJ1-3 | TRBV4-1 | - | 18 | TGCGCCAGCAGCCCCGCCGCTTCGGGGTGGCTCTCTGGAAACACCATATATTTT | CASSPAASGWLSGNTIYF
- | TRBJ1-5 | TRBV7-8 | TRBD1 | 15 | TGTGCCAGCAGCCCGCGGGACAGGAGGAATCAGCCCCAGCATTTT | CASSPRDRRNQPQHF